The T cell receptor beta chain under discussion was sequenced for a study of regulatory T cells in long-lasting Graves disease. As for the study in general: By definition, persistent Graves' disease involved antithyroid drugs for over 5 years alongside positive TSH receptor antibodies. Study-wide results and caveats: It is possible that accuracy was reduced by the small size of the sample. The persistent group shared about 2,600 public clonotypes, more than the approximately 1,000 shared by new patients.

To note about this clonotype: The antigen is not known.

Described time point: persistent/refractory GD, antithyroid drugs over 5 years with positive TRAb. There was RNA extracted from PBMCs, and the TCR library was made from it. EDTA tubes collected approximately 10 milliliters of peripheral blood. Germline loops: CDR1 LGHNA, CDR2 YSLEER. This CDR3 contains 15 residues. V was trimmed by 1 base and J by 1 base, leaving 10 bases between them. The TCR beta library used iRepertoire HTBI primers with Arm-PCR amplification of CDR3. MiXCR, applied by TCRdb to the multiplex PCR reads, yields one record per CDR3 protein. The table records some 370,000 distinct CDR3 sequences, around 20% of them present only once.

The source of this sequence is a female donor with Graves disease. This rearrangement joins TRBV4-3 to TRBJ2-5; D uncertain. Here the sequenced sample was peripheral blood mononuclear cells (PBMCs), taken when the disease was refractory, from a patient treated with antithyroid drugs. The CDR3 nucleotides are TGCGCCAGCAGCCAAGGACATCAGCCCCAAGAGACCCAGTACTTC. This sequence encodes CASSQGHQPQETQYF.